These T cell receptor beta chains were read from a single sample in a study of blood T cell repertoires in COVID-19. TCRdb's copy holds only in-frame clones and misses some; the assay was immunoSEQ multiplex PCR. The sample yields about 300,000 clones, roughly 89% seen once. Sequencing was performed on peripheral blood. The receptor source for this set is a man aged 40-50 years with acute or convalescent COVID-19. Each CDR3 is given with its conserved first and last residue. The order of the fields is CDR3 DNA, CDR3 protein, CDR3 length, clone size, J gene, D gene, V gene. D genes are given only for firm matches. Some rows have no size entry. The others give once, few or many, or a class for an expanded clone.

cdr3_nt: TGTGCCAGCAGCTTAGGGGCAGGAGCGGACAGGAATTCACCCCTCCACTTT; cdr3_aa: CASSLGAGADRNSPLHF; cdr3_length: 17; clone_size: .; j_call: TRBJ1-6; d_call: TRBD1; v_call: TRBV11-2
cdr3_nt: TGTGCCAGCAGTGATGTTGTATTTTATGGCTACACCTTC; cdr3_aa: CASSDVVFYGYTF; cdr3_length: 13; clone_size: .; j_call: TRBJ1-2; d_call: .; v_call: TRBV2
cdr3_nt: TGCGCCAGCAGCCCAGGGGGCAAAAACACTGAAGCTTTCTTT; cdr3_aa: CASSPGGKNTEAFF; cdr3_length: 14; clone_size: .; j_call: TRBJ1-1; d_call: TRBD1; v_call: TRBV5-1
cdr3_nt: TGTGCCAGCAGTCCCGGGACAGCCTACGAGCAGTACTTC; cdr3_aa: CASSPGTAYEQYF; cdr3_length: 13; clone_size: .; j_call: TRBJ2-7; d_call: TRBD1; v_call: TRBV6-5
cdr3_nt: TGTGCCAGCAGCCTCGGACAGGGAAGGTACGAGCAGTACTTC; cdr3_aa: CASSLGQGRYEQYF; cdr3_length: 14; clone_size: .; j_call: TRBJ2-7; d_call: TRBD1; v_call: TRBV3-1/TRBV3-2
cdr3_nt: TGCGCCAGCAGCATCAGGGGGAACACTGAAGCTTTCTTT; cdr3_aa: CASSIRGNTEAFF; cdr3_length: 13; clone_size: .; j_call: TRBJ1-1; d_call: .; v_call: TRBV5-1
cdr3_nt: TGCGCCAGCAGCTCTCAAGACGGGGGTAGTAATGAAAAACTGTTTTTT; cdr3_aa: CASSSQDGGSNEKLFF; cdr3_length: 16; clone_size: .; j_call: TRBJ1-4; d_call: .; v_call: TRBV5-1
cdr3_nt: TGTGCCAGCAGCCGCGCCTCTCTTAACGGGGAGCTGTTTTTT; cdr3_aa: CASSRASLNGELFF; cdr3_length: 14; clone_size: once; j_call: TRBJ2-2; d_call: .; v_call: TRBV9
cdr3_nt: TGTGCCAGCAGACCTCGGAGGGGCACAGATACGCAGTATTTT; cdr3_aa: CASRPRRGTDTQYF; cdr3_length: 14; clone_size: .; j_call: TRBJ2-3; d_call: .; v_call: TRBV27
cdr3_nt: TGTGCCAGCAGCTCCGGCAGGGCTGTTGGGGCCAACGTCCTGACTTTC; cdr3_aa: CASSSGRAVGANVLTF; cdr3_length: 16; clone_size: .; j_call: TRBJ2-6; d_call: .; v_call: TRBV5-6
cdr3_nt: TGTGCCAGCAGTGGGATAGGGCAGGGAACCTACGAGCAGTACTTC; cdr3_aa: CASSGIGQGTYEQYF; cdr3_length: 15; clone_size: .; j_call: TRBJ2-7; d_call: .; v_call: TRBV2
cdr3_nt: TGTGCCTCCTCCCTGAACTATGGCTACACCTTC; cdr3_aa: CASSLNYGYTF; cdr3_length: 11; clone_size: once; j_call: TRBJ1-2; d_call: .; v_call: TRBV24-1
cdr3_nt: TGTGCCTGGAGAGAAGGGGCGCACACTGAAGCTTTCTTT; cdr3_aa: CAWREGAHTEAFF; cdr3_length: 13; clone_size: once; j_call: TRBJ1-1; d_call: .; v_call: TRBV30
cdr3_nt: TGTGCCAGCAGTTTTGGGCAGAATCAGCCCCAGCATTTT; cdr3_aa: CASSFGQNQPQHF; cdr3_length: 13; clone_size: .; j_call: TRBJ1-5; d_call: .; v_call: TRBV12-3/TRBV12-4
cdr3_nt: TGCGCCAGCAGCCCCGGGACAGGGCAGACCTACGAGCAGTACTTC; cdr3_aa: CASSPGTGQTYEQYF; cdr3_length: 15; clone_size: .; j_call: TRBJ2-7; d_call: TRBD1; v_call: TRBV5-1
cdr3_nt: TGCGCCAGCAGCTGGACTAGCGGGGAAACAGATACGCAGTATTTT; cdr3_aa: CASSWTSGETDTQYF; cdr3_length: 15; clone_size: .; j_call: TRBJ2-3; d_call: TRBD2; v_call: TRBV5-1
cdr3_nt: TGTGCCAGCAGTTACTCTTACCGGGGTGCTGGAAACACCATATATTTT; cdr3_aa: CASSYSYRGAGNTIYF; cdr3_length: 16; clone_size: .; j_call: TRBJ1-3; d_call: .; v_call: TRBV6-5
cdr3_nt: TGTGCCAGCTCGCCCGGGACAGGGGCTCAATACGAGCAGTACTTC; cdr3_aa: CASSPGTGAQYEQYF; cdr3_length: 15; clone_size: .; j_call: TRBJ2-7; d_call: TRBD1; v_call: TRBV18
cdr3_nt: TGTGCCAGCAGCCACGGGGCGGGGGGCTTCAATGAGCAGTTCTTC; cdr3_aa: CASSHGAGGFNEQFF; cdr3_length: 15; clone_size: .; j_call: TRBJ2-1; d_call: TRBD2; v_call: TRBV7-2
cdr3_nt: TGTGCCAGCACCTCCAGGGTTCCCTATGGCTACACCTTC; cdr3_aa: CASTSRVPYGYTF; cdr3_length: 13; clone_size: .; j_call: TRBJ1-2; d_call: .; v_call: TRBV27
cdr3_nt: TGCGCCAGCAGCTTGGGGACAGGGGTAAACGAGCAGTACTTC; cdr3_aa: CASSLGTGVNEQYF; cdr3_length: 14; clone_size: .; j_call: TRBJ2-7; d_call: TRBD1; v_call: TRBV5-1
cdr3_nt: TGCGCCAGCAGCTCACGGACGGACAGCTACGAGCAGTACTTC; cdr3_aa: CASSSRTDSYEQYF; cdr3_length: 14; clone_size: .; j_call: TRBJ2-7; d_call: .; v_call: TRBV5-1
cdr3_nt: TGTGCCAGCAGCCAGAGTGGAGGGGGAGGGGGAAAACTGTTTTTT; cdr3_aa: CASSQSGGGGGKLFF; cdr3_length: 15; clone_size: .; j_call: TRBJ1-4; d_call: .; v_call: TRBV14
cdr3_nt: TGTGCCAGCAGCTTAGATCTGAGCCGGACTGAAGCTTTCTTT; cdr3_aa: CASSLDLSRTEAFF; cdr3_length: 14; clone_size: .; j_call: TRBJ1-1; d_call: .; v_call: TRBV11-2